Shown below are 28 T cell receptor beta chains from a single sample sequenced in a study of long-term antiretroviral therapy in people with HIV. Version v3.0 of the immunoSEQ assay ran at survey level. Sequencing used immunoSEQ multiplex PCR; TCRdb keeps in-frame clones, though not all of them. The sample yields fewer than 35,000 clones, about 81% seen once. The source material was unsorted PBMCs, sampled 2.9 years after starting antiretroviral therapy. The receptors stem from a man aged 45-65 years with HIV.

The chain carries TRBV9 and TRBJ2-7, with 7 bases that match TRBD1. Germline V gives CDR1 SGDLS, CDR2 YYNGEE. The junction had 4 bases not matched to a gene; V was cut back by 0 bases and J by 1 base. CDR3 length: 15 residues. CDR3 in DNA: TGTGCCAGCAGCGTAGGCATCAGGGGGTCCTACGAGCAGTACTTC. This translates into CASSVGIRGSYEQYF.

The rearrangement uses TRBV19 and TRBJ1-1; no clear D gene. The CDR3 totals 13 residues. CDR1 and CDR2 from the germline V gene are LNHDA and SQIVND (reference sequence). The V gene lost 6 bases and the J gene lost 2 bases, with 10 bases spanning the gap. CDR3 sequence reads: CASSPSANTEAFF. CDR3 DNA sequence: TGTGCCAGTAGCCCCAGCGCAAACACTGAAGCTTTCTTT. The complete variable domain, with remaining parts taken from reference TRBV19 and TRBJ1-1, reads DGGITQSPKYLFRKEGQNVTLSCEQNLNHDAMYWYRQDPGQGLRLIYYSQIVNDFQKGDIAEGYSVSREKKESFPLTVTSAQKNPTAFYLCASSPSANTEAFFGQGTRLTVV.

The table lists this clone with a count of one. This chain links TRBV7-2 with TRBJ2-3; D possibly corresponds to TRBD1 (6 bases). Germline values: CDR1 SGHTA, CDR2 FQGNSA. V was trimmed by 5 bases and J by 2 bases, leaving 17 bases between them. The CDR3 sequence is 16 residues long. This chain's CDR3 is CASSLLWDTSTDTQYF. In DNA form, the CDR3 reads TGTGCCAGCAGCCTGCTGTGGGACACATCCACAGATACGCAGTATTTT.

V gene TRBV6-5 combines with J gene TRBJ1-1; no clear D gene. The germline V and J ends were trimmed by 5 bases and 2 bases, with 15 bases remaining between them. CDR1 is MNHEY, CDR2 SVGAGI, per germline. This CDR3 comprises 15 residues. CDR3 amino acids: CASSRHLGPNTEAFF. CDR3 bases: TGTGCCAGCAGTCGACACCTTGGGCCAAACACTGAAGCTTTCTTT.

The chain couples TRBV5-4 to TRBJ1-2; TRBD1 matches at 7 bases. The V and J ends lost 2 bases and 2 bases, in that order; junction bases with no gene match: 6. This CDR3 contains 15 residues. Germline CDR1 and CDR2: SGHNT and YYREEE (reference sequence). The CDR3 loop is CASSFPRGSNYGYTF. Here the CDR3 DNA reads TGTGCCAGCAGCTTCCCCAGGGGGTCAAACTATGGCTACACCTTC. The complete variable domain, with remaining parts taken from reference TRBV5-4 and TRBJ1-2, reads ETGVTQSPTHLIKTRGQQVTLRCSSQSGHNTVSWYQQALGQGPQFIFQYYREEENGRGNFPPRFSGLQFPNYSSELNVNALELDDSALYLCASSFPRGSNYGYTFGSGTRLTVV.

The chain links TRBV19 to TRBJ1-2; tentative D call: TRBD1 (6 bases). The V and J ends lost 1 base and 4 bases respectively, with 13 bases between them. The V gene's germline CDR1 is LNHDA and CDR2 SQIVND (reference sequence). The CDR3 length is 15 residues. CDR3 bases: TGTGCCAGTAGTATAGGGACAGCATCGGGCTATGGCTACACCTTC. This sequence encodes CASSIGTASGYGYTF.

The J gene is TRBJ2-7, the V gene TRBV27; D call uncertain. This CDR3 contains 14 residues. The V gene's germline CDR1 is MNHEY and CDR2 SMNVEV (reference sequence). Deletions cut 0 bases from V and 6 bases from J, with 12 bases between. CDR3 protein: CASSLSGPSSEQYF. The CDR3, as DNA: TGTGCCAGCAGTTTATCCGGGCCGAGCAGCGAGCAGTACTTC.

This clone has a handful of counts. The chain carries TRBV7-6 and TRBJ2-5; the D is unclear. The CDR3 sequence is 12 residues long. Trimming left V 4 bases short and J 5 bases short, with 8 bases between. The germline V gene has CDR1 SGHVS and CDR2 FNYEAQ. CDR3 nucleotide sequence: TGTGCCAGCAGCTCCCCCGTGGAGACCCAGTACTTC. Residues: CASSSPVETQYF. The variable domain in full, with the rest retrieved from reference TRBV7-6 and TRBJ2-5, is GAGVSQSPRYKVTKRGQDVALRCDPISGHVSLYWYRQALGQGPEFLTYFNYEAQQDKSGLPNDRFSAERPEGSISTLTIQRTEQRDSAMYRCASSSPVETQYFGPGTRLLVL.

This chain uses TRBV27 with TRBJ1-2; tentative D call: TRBD1 (6 bases). The CDR3 contains 17 residues. V lost 2 bases to trimming and J lost 4 bases, with 20 bases between them. Germline V lookup: CDR1 MNHEY, CDR2 SMNVEV (reference sequence). This CDR3 is CASSLVSSGTKGYGYTF. The CDR3 nucleotides are TGTGCCAGCAGTTTAGTCTCCTCAGGGACAAAAGGCTATGGCTACACCTTC.

This clone has only one observation. The chain has TRBV9 and TRBJ1-2; D may be TRBD1 (6 bases). The CDR3 extends over 13 amino acids. V lost 3 bases, J lost 7 bases, and 13 bases lay in between. Germline assignment: CDR1 SGDLS and CDR2 YYNGEE. The CDR3, as DNA: TGTGCCAGCAGCGCGAACAGGGTCGGTGGCTACACCTTC. It is translated as CASSANRVGGYTF.

The count of this clone is one. The chain couples TRBV6-5 to TRBJ2-5, with a tentative D call TRBD2 (5 bases). Per germline, CDR1 MNHEY and CDR2 SVGAGI. The CDR3 consists of 13 residues. V lost 5 bases and J lost 5, with 12 bases in between. Here the CDR3 DNA reads TGTGCCAGCAGTCAGCCGGGGTTGGAGACCCAGTACTTC. Translating gives CASSQPGLETQYF.

This rearrangement joins TRBV2 to TRBJ2-7; TRBD1 agrees at 10 bases. There are 16 residues in the CDR3. Trimming removed 5 bases from V and 6 bases from J; junction bases left unmatched: 13. Germline CDR1 reads SNHLY; CDR2 reads FYNNEI. CDR3 in DNA: TGTGCCAGCAGTCGATTGACAGGGGGCTCATTGCGCGAGCAGTACTTC. This encodes CASSRLTGGSLREQYF.

This sequence joins TRBV19 and TRBJ1-1; no firm D call. The CDR3 spans 13 residues. V lost 3 bases and J 1 base, leaving 6 bases between the germline ends. The germline V gene has CDR1 LNHDA and CDR2 SQIVND (reference sequence). CDR3 in DNA: TGTGCCAGTAGTATTGAGAGGAACACTGAAGCTTTCTTT. It is translated as CASSIERNTEAFF.

This clone was found once. J is TRBJ1-2 and V is TRBV2, with D uncertain. Per the germline V gene, CDR1 is SNHLY and CDR2 is FYNNEI. The CDR3 runs to 11 residues. V lost 2 bases to trimming and J lost 4 bases, with 2 bases between them. The CDR3 is CASSERYGYTF. DNA for the CDR3: TGTGCCAGCAGTGAACGCTATGGCTACACCTTC.

This clone was detected a few times. This chain connects TRBV2 to TRBJ1-6, with 8 bases lining up with TRBD1. With V trimmed by 4 bases and J by 10 bases, 9 bases remained unmatched. The CDR3 contains 15 residues. CDR1 SNHLY and CDR2 FYNNEI come from the germline V gene. DNA of the CDR3: TGTGCCAGCAGTGGGGAACAGGGGGAGAGGTCACCCCTCCACTTT. Protein: CASSGEQGERSPLHF.

This clone was counted a few times. The chain recombines TRBV28 with TRBJ2-7; TRBD1 might be the D (8 bases). The germline V gene has CDR1 MDHEN and CDR2 SYDVKM. V gave up 6 bases and J gave up 3 bases, with 15 bases separating them. The CDR3 totals 14 residues. The CDR3 DNA is TGTGCCAGCAGCAGAACAGGGGGGGACTACGAGCAGTACTTC. It translates to CASSRTGGDYEQYF.

This clone has a single count. The V and J genes are TRBV7-8 and TRBJ2-5; 7 positions match TRBD1. Germline CDR1 SGHVS, CDR2 FQNEAQ. V was clipped by 4 bases and J by 3 bases; unmatched bases: 5. The length of the CDR3 is 14 residues. The CDR3, as DNA: TGTGCCAGCAGCTCCCACGGGACAGAAGAGACCCAGTACTTC. It yields the protein CASSSHGTEETQYF.

V usage is TRBV19 and J usage is TRBJ1-2, with 8 bases matching TRBD1. The V gene end was trimmed by 6 bases and the J gene end by 3 bases; junction bases not matched to a gene: 6. Looked up from germline, CDR1 is LNHDA and CDR2 is SQIVND (reference sequence). There are 14 residues in the CDR3. The CDR3 DNA reads as TGTGCCAGTAGATACGGACAGGGACACTATGGCTACACCTTC. Amino acid sequence: CASRYGQGHYGYTF. Looking up the rest from reference TRBV19 and TRBJ1-2 gives the full variable domain: DGGITQSPKYLFRKEGQNVTLSCEQNLNHDAMYWYRQDPGQGLRLIYYSQIVNDFQKGDIAEGYSVSREKKESFPLTVTSAQKNPTAFYLCASRYGQGHYGYTFGSGTRLTVV.

This clone was observed a few times. V usage is TRBV6-5 and J usage is TRBJ1-1; 7 bases agree with TRBD1. CDR3 size: 13 residues. CDR1 MNHEY and CDR2 SVGAGI come from the germline V gene. The trim removed 10 bases at V and 4 bases at J, leaving 9 bases unmatched. As DNA, the CDR3 is TGTGCCACCACGACAGGGAGGACCACTGAAGCTTTCTTT. Protein product: CATTTGRTTEAFF.

This chain connects TRBV4-2 to TRBJ2-7; 14 bases align to TRBD2. This CDR3 spans 16 amino acids. CDR1 is LGHNA and CDR2 is YNFKEQ in the germline V gene. V was clipped by 3 bases and J by 3 bases; unmatched bases: 4. CDR3 protein: CASSQGLAGAHYEQYF. Written as DNA, the CDR3 is TGTGCCAGCAGCCAGGGACTAGCGGGGGCCCACTACGAGCAGTACTTC.

The gene calls are TRBV5-6 and TRBJ1-6, with 7 bases identical to TRBD1. The CDR3 covers 17 residues. Looked up from germline, CDR1 is SGHDT and CDR2 is YYEEEE. Trimming at V came to 0 bases and at J to 3 bases, leaving 6 bases not matched to a gene. Written as DNA, the CDR3 is TGTGCCAGCAGCTTGGTGGCAGGGGGGAGCTATAATTCACCCCTCCACTTT. Translated, it gives CASSLVAGGSYNSPLHF. The variable domain in full, with the rest retrieved from reference TRBV5-6 and TRBJ1-6, is DAGVTQSPTHLIKTRGQQVTLRCSPKSGHDTVSWYQQALGQGPQFIFQYYEEEERQRGNFPDRFSGHQFPNYSSELNVNALLLGDSALYLCASSLVAGGSYNSPLHFGNGTRLTVT.

The chain carries TRBV11-2 and TRBJ2-3; 9 bases map to TRBD2. The germline V gene has CDR1 SGHAT and CDR2 FQNNGV. CDR3 length equals 14 residues. The V and J ends lost 1 base and 5 bases, in that order; junction bases with no gene match: 1. This CDR3 is CASSLATSGDTQYF. Written as DNA, the CDR3 is TGTGCCAGCAGCTTAGCGACTAGCGGAGATACGCAGTATTTT.

CDR3 amino acids: CASSSIRGVTNEKLFF. CDR3 bases: TGTGCCAGCAGCTCAATCCGCGGGGTAACTAATGAAAAACTGTTTTTT. The chain uses TRBV7-9 and TRBJ1-4; D ambiguous. The CDR3 consists of 16 residues. Germline V gene sequence: CDR1 SEHNR, CDR2 FQNEAQ (reference sequence). V lost 4 bases and J 1 base, leaving 13 bases between the germline ends.

The DNA of the CDR3 is TGTGCCTGGAGTGTACGGGGGACCTCTGGGGCCAACGTCCTGACTTTC. Protein sequence: CAWSVRGTSGANVLTF. The V call is TRBV30, the J call TRBJ2-6; a weak D match, TRBD2 (6 bases). The V end lost 0 bases, the J end lost 0 bases, and 9 bases lay between the germline ends. The length of the CDR3 is 16 residues. Per the germline V gene, CDR1 is GTSNPN and CDR2 is SVGIG (reference sequence).

The V gene is TRBV11-3, the J gene TRBJ2-7; possibly TRBD2 for D (5 bases). The ends were cut back, 1 base at V and 4 bases at J, with 11 bases in the middle. Germline CDR1 SGHNT, CDR2 YENEEA. The CDR3 has 14 residues. In DNA form, the CDR3 reads TGTGCCAGCAGCTTAGGAAGCGGAGCTTACGAGCAGTACTTC. Protein: CASSLGSGAYEQYF.

This clone has just a few counts. The chain links TRBV6-5 to TRBJ1-2, with D unclear. Trimming shortened V by 5 bases and J by 1 base, and 11 bases separated the two germline ends. Looked up from germline, CDR1 is MNHEY and CDR2 is SVGAGI. The CDR3 has 14 residues. Here the CDR3 reads CASSLRQNNYGYTF. For the CDR3, the DNA is TGTGCCAGCAGTCTACGGCAGAATAACTATGGCTACACCTTC.

This rearrangement joins TRBV6-6 to TRBJ2-7; perhaps TRBD1 as D (6 bases). V was cut by 5 bases and J by 2 bases, with 16 bases left in between. Germline values: CDR1 MNHNY, CDR2 SVGAGI (reference sequence). CDR3 size: 15 residues. This CDR3 is CASSPTTGLPYEQYF. The CDR3 nucleotides are TGTGCCAGCAGTCCAACAACAGGGCTCCCCTACGAGCAGTACTTC.

V is TRBV18 and J is TRBJ2-3; weak D call: TRBD1 (5 bases). V lost 7 bases and J lost 6, with 17 bases in between. This CDR3 is 14 amino acids long. The germline V gene has CDR1 KGHSH and CDR2 LQKENI. The DNA for the CDR3 is TGTGCCAGCTTTTCAGCGAAGGGGTTCGATACGCAGTATTTT. This encodes CASFSAKGFDTQYF.